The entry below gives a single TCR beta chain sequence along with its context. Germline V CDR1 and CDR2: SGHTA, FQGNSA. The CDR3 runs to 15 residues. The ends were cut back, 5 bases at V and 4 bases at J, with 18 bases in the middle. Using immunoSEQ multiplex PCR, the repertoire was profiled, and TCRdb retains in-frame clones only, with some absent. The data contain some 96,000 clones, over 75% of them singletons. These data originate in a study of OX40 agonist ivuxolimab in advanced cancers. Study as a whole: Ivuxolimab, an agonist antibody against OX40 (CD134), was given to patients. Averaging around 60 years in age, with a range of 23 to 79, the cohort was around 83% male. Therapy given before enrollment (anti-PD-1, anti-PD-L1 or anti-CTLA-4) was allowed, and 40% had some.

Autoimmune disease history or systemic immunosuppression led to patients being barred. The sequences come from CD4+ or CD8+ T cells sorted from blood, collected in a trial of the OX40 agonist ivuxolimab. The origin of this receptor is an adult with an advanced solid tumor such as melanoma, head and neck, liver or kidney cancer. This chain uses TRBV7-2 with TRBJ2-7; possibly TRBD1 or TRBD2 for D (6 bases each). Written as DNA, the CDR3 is TGTGCCAGCAGCCCTACGGGGGCCGTCGGATACGAGCAGTACTTC. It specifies CASSPTGAVGYEQYF.